This record concerns one T cell receptor (beta chain) sequence. This entry belongs to a study of blood T cell repertoires in COVID-19. Study as a whole: The origin of the acute and convalescent COVID-19 samples was the United States, Italy and Spain. The analysed material was cDNA or gDNA that came from T cells, B-cell-depleted T cells, or PBMCs.

Authors' data handling: Scientists estimated how many nucleated cells there were by amplifying reference gene primers. Sequencing used immunoSEQ multiplex PCR; TCRdb keeps in-frame clones, though not all of them. That table furnishes V, J and clone size, whereas the DNA furnished D and trimming. This sample carries more than 150,000 clones, almost 90% of them seen once, and the ten largest clones take roughly 0.56%. Germline V gene sequence: CDR1 SGHDT, CDR2 YYEEEE. Trimming removed 6 bases from V and 0 bases from J; junction bases left unmatched: 15. The CDR3 sequence is 18 residues long. Sequencing was carried out using peripheral blood. The chain has TRBV5-6 and TRBJ1-3, with TRBD1 matching over 7 bases. The TCR was taken from a man aged 45-65 years with acute or convalescent COVID-19. The CDR3 DNA follows: TGTGCCAGCAACCAGGGGGTGAAAAGATCCCTCTCTGGAAACACCATATATTTT. Its protein product is CASNQGVKRSLSGNTIYF. The whole variable domain, filled in from reference TRBV5-6 and TRBJ1-3, reads DAGVTQSPTHLIKTRGQQVTLRCSPKSGHDTVSWYQQALGQGPQFIFQYYEEEERQRGNFPDRFSGHQFPNYSSELNVNALLLGDSALYLCASNQGVKRSLSGNTIYFGEGSWLTVV.